The 21 T cell receptor beta chains below all came from one sample that was sequenced in a study of PD-1 blockade in classical Hodgkin lymphoma. Time point indicated: newly diagnosed, previously untreated cHL patient sample. The assay was immunoSEQ multiplex PCR, and TCRdb's table has in-frame clones only and misses some. Of about 7,100 clones detected, around 78% appear once; the ten largest clones hold roughly 8.7%. The sequenced material came from peripheral blood mononuclear cells (PBMCs). All receptors come from a human donor with classical Hodgkin lymphoma.

In this sample, this clone turned up a few times. V is TRBV18 and J is TRBJ1-1; D is ambiguous. Germline lookup yields CDR1 KGHSH and CDR2 LQKENI. The CDR3 is 14 amino acids. The V end was cut by 2 bases, the J end by 1 base, with 8 bases between. CDR3 region: CASSPESGNTEAFF. In DNA, the CDR3 is TGTGCCAGCTCACCAGAGAGCGGGAACACTGAAGCTTTCTTT.

The chain has TRBV7-3 and TRBJ2-7; 7 nucleotides line up with TRBD1. The trim removed 1 base at V and 12 bases at J, leaving 9 bases unmatched. Germline CDR1 SGHTA, CDR2 FQGTGA. There are 13 residues in the CDR3. The CDR3 loop is CASSLSPRDSVYF. In DNA, the CDR3 is TGTGCCAGCAGCTTAAGTCCTCGGGACAGTGTGTACTTC. Variable domain in full (rest from reference TRBV7-3 and TRBJ2-7): GAGVSQTPSNKVTEKGKYVELRCDPISGHTALYWYRQSLGQGPEFLIYFQGTGAADDSGLPNDRFFAVRPEGSVSTLKIQRTERGDSAVYLCASSLSPRDSVYFGPGTRLTVT.

In this sample, this clone turned up a few times. V usage is TRBV5-1 and J usage is TRBJ2-1; 11 nucleotides line up with TRBD2. CDR1 is SGHRS and CDR2 is YFSETQ in the germline V gene. The ends lost 4 bases at V and 10 bases at J; junction bases unmatched: 16. This CDR3 is built from 17 residues. CDR3 region: CASSAYFTSGGSGEQFF. Written as DNA, the CDR3 is TGCGCCAGCAGCGCCTACTTCACTAGCGGGGGAAGTGGAGAGCAGTTCTTC.

The chain uses TRBV2 and TRBJ2-5; a possible D gene is TRBD2 (6 bases). V gave up 8 bases and J gave up 4 bases, with 14 bases separating them. Germline-derived CDR1 and CDR2 are SNHLY and FYNNEI. The length of the CDR3 is 13 residues. The chain's CDR3 is CASSGTQRETQYF. As DNA, the CDR3 is TGTGCCAGCTCCGGGACTCAACGAGAGACCCAGTACTTC.

The chain is built from TRBV21-1 and TRBJ2-1; TRBD1, the table's D call, lacks a check against the DNA. TRBV21-1 corresponds to a pseudogene. There are 15 residues in the CDR3. The CDR3 region is CASSKETIRVNEQFF. DNA of the CDR3: TGTGCCAGCAGCAAAGAAACGATCAGGGTCAATGAGCAGTTCTTC.

The CDR3 DNA sequence: TGTGCCAGCAGCGCAACTGGGACAGGGTCTGGCAATGAGCAGTTCTTC. Translation: CASSATGTGSGNEQFF. The chain joins TRBV9 to TRBJ2-1, with TRBD1 matching over 9 bases. This CDR3 has 16 amino acids. CDR1 is SGDLS and CDR2 is YYNGEE in the germline V gene. V dropped 3 bases and J dropped 6; count of bases not matched to a gene: 10.

CDR3 in amino acids: CASSLAGSSYEQYF. The CDR3 bases are TGTGCCAGCAGTTTGGCAGGAAGCTCCTACGAGCAGTACTTC. The chain carries TRBV28 and TRBJ2-7; D gene ambiguous. CDR3 length: 14 residues. Germline V gene sequence: CDR1 MDHEN, CDR2 SYDVKM. Trimming left V 3 bases short and J 0 bases short, with 9 bases between.

This clone has just one count. The rearrangement joins TRBV9 to TRBJ1-3; D is perhaps TRBD1 (6 bases). The ends were cut back, 0 bases at V and 2 bases at J, with 9 bases in the middle. Germline loops: CDR1 SGDLS, CDR2 YYNGEE. The CDR3 is made up of 15 amino acids. The CDR3 protein is CASSVASGAGNTIYF. Written as DNA, the CDR3 is TGTGCCAGCAGCGTAGCTTCAGGGGCTGGAAACACCATATATTTT.

CDR3 DNA: TGTGCCAGTAGTATGAAGAAGGGGGCCAAAAACATTCAGTACTTC. Translated: CASSMKKGAKNIQYF. The chain uses TRBV19 and TRBJ2-4, with a tentative D call TRBD1 (5 bases). Germline CDR1 reads LNHDA; CDR2 reads SQIVND (reference sequence). The CDR3 is made up of 15 amino acids. V shed 3 bases and J shed 1 base, with 10 bases lying between them.

This clone was counted between two and nine times. J is TRBJ1-5 and V is TRBV19, with D maybe TRBD1 (5 bases). Trimming stripped 3 bases from V and 2 bases from J, with 11 bases between. Germline V gene data show CDR1 as LNHDA and CDR2 as SQIVND (reference sequence). The length of the CDR3 is 15 residues. The CDR3 reads CASSMRGRGNQPQHF. The CDR3 DNA reads as TGTGCCAGTAGTATGAGGGGCAGAGGCAATCAGCCCCAGCATTTT.

The rearrangement joins TRBV29-1 to TRBJ2-1; D assignment may be TRBD1 or TRBD2 (5 bases each). The CDR3 has 14 residues. CDR1 is SQVTM and CDR2 is ANQGSEA in the germline V gene. Trimming stripped 7 bases from V and 4 bases from J, with 17 bases between. CDR3 region: CSGLTGVEYNEQFF. The CDR3 region has the DNA TGCAGCGGACTAACAGGTGTCGAATACAATGAGCAGTTCTTC.

The chain is built from TRBV7-2 and TRBJ2-7, with D perhaps matching TRBD1 or TRBD2 (6 bases each). The CDR3 length is 18 residues. Trimming pared 5 bases from V and 0 bases from J, leaving 23 bases between. CDR1 is SGHTA, CDR2 FQGNSA, per germline. CDR3: CASSPGRGTKAGSYEQYF. The CDR3 DNA is TGTGCCAGCAGCCCTGGACGGGGGACAAAGGCTGGCTCCTACGAGCAGTACTTC.

This clone appeared a few times. This chain links TRBV5-5 with TRBJ1-3; maybe TRBD1 (6 bases). V dropped 0 bases and J dropped 0 bases, with 7 bases sitting between them. The CDR3 contains 15 residues. Germline CDR1 is SGHKS and CDR2 is YYEKEE (reference sequence). The CDR3, as DNA: TGTGCCAGCAGCTTGGAGGGGGGCTCTGGAAACACCATATATTTT. This codes for CASSLEGGSGNTIYF.

The rearrangement uses TRBV2 and TRBJ2-3; perhaps TRBD2 as D (6 bases). CDR1 and CDR2 from the germline V gene are SNHLY and FYNNEI. The CDR3 is 14 residues long. V lost 4 bases to trimming and J lost 0 bases, with 8 bases between them. The CDR3 loop reads CASSVGGSTDTQYF. CDR3 coding DNA: TGTGCCAGCAGTGTAGGAGGGAGCACAGATACGCAGTATTTT. The full variable domain, completed using reference TRBV2 and TRBJ2-3, is EPEVTQTPSHQVTQMGQEVILRCVPISNHLYFYWYRQILGQKVEFLVSFYNNEISEKSEIFDDQFSVERPDGSNFTLKIRSTKLEDSAMYFCASSVGGSTDTQYFGPGTRLTVL.

The chain links TRBV28 to TRBJ1-4; weak D call: TRBD1 (6 bases). The CDR3 totals 15 residues. The germline V and J ends were trimmed by 8 bases and 7 bases, with 20 bases remaining between them. The germline V gene has CDR1 MDHEN and CDR2 SYDVKM. In nucleotides, the CDR3 is TGTGCCAGCCAGGGGTCCGGGTCAGACCTTGAAAAACTGTTTTTT. This translates into CASQGSGSDLEKLFF.

The rearrangement links TRBV7-6 to TRBJ2-3, with TRBD1 matching over 8 bases. In germline, CDR1 is SGHVS, CDR2 FNYEAQ. The CDR3 has 14 amino acids. The trim removed 1 base at V and 4 bases at J, leaving 1 base unmatched. The CDR3 region is CASSLDRGADTQYF. In DNA form, the CDR3 reads TGTGCCAGCAGCTTAGACAGGGGGGCAGATACGCAGTATTTT.

The CDR3 nucleotides read TGCGCCAGCAGCCAAGATTCCTCTACAGGACCGAGGGCTTTCTTT. Its protein product is CASSQDSSTGPRAFF. The chain links TRBV4-1 to TRBJ1-1; TRBD1 might be the D (5 bases). In germline, CDR1 is MGHRA, CDR2 YSYEKL. This CDR3 is 15 amino acids long. V gave up 0 bases and J gave up 11 bases, with 19 bases separating them.

The chain couples TRBV28 to TRBJ2-7, with D possibly matching TRBD2 (6 bases). Between the trimmed V and J ends, which lost 5 bases and 6 bases, there was a span of 17 bases. Looked up from germline, CDR1 is MDHEN and CDR2 is SYDVKM. This CDR3 spans 14 amino acids. This CDR3 reads CASSPWGEVGEQYF. CDR3 in DNA: TGTGCCAGCAGTCCGTGGGGGGAGGTCGGCGAGCAGTACTTC.

This chain uses TRBV7-8 with TRBJ2-5; 11 bases map to TRBD2. Germline V gene sequence: CDR1 SGHVS, CDR2 FQNEAQ. V lost 0 bases, J lost 2 bases, and 8 bases stayed unmatched. The CDR3 loop spans 18 amino acids. CDR3 DNA sequence: TGTGCCAGCAGCTTAGCGCTGCTAGCGGGGGGTCCTCAAGAGACCCAGTACTTC. This codes for CASSLALLAGGPQETQYF.

The chain uses TRBV29-1 and TRBJ2-3; 11 bases fit TRBD2. V was pared by 4 bases and J by 5 bases, with 8 bases of the junction left unmatched. CDR1 and CDR2 from the germline V gene are SQVTM and ANQGSEA. The CDR3 has 15 residues. The CDR3 nucleotides read TGCAGCGTTGTTACTAGCGGGGGTACTGGAGATACGCAGTATTTT. As protein: CSVVTSGGTGDTQYF.

This chain joins TRBV19 and TRBJ2-3, with 8 nucleotides matching TRBD2. V dropped 1 base and J dropped 4; count of bases not matched to a gene: 4. The germline CDR1 and CDR2 sequences are LNHDA and SQIVND (reference sequence). The CDR3 covers 15 residues. CDR3 loop: CASSIVPTSADTQYF. In nucleotides, the CDR3 is TGTGCCAGTAGTATAGTCCCGACTAGCGCAGATACGCAGTATTTT.